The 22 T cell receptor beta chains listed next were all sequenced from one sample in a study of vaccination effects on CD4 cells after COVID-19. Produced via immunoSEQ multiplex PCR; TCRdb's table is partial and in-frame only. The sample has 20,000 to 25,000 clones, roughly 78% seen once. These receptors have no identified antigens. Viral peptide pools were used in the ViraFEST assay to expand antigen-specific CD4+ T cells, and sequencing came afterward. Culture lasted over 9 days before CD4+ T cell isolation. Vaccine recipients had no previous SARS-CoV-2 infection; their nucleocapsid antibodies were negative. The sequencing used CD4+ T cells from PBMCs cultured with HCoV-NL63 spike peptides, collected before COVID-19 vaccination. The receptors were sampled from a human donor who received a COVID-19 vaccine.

CDR3 coding DNA: TGTGCCAGCAGGTGGGGACTAGCGGGGAACACCGGGGAGCTGTTTTTT. It encodes CASRWGLAGNTGELFF. This chain links TRBV28 with TRBJ2-2; the match to TRBD2 covers 12 bases. Germline loops: CDR1 MDHEN, CDR2 SYDVKM. There are 16 residues in the CDR3. V was clipped by 6 bases and J by 1 base; unmatched bases: 3. Combining the CDR3 with reference TRBV28 and TRBJ2-2 gives the whole variable domain DVKVTQSSRYLVKRTGEKVFLECVQDMDHENMFWYRQDPGLGLRLIYFSYDVKMKEKGDIPEGYSVSREKKERFSLILESASTNQTSMYLCASRWGLAGNTGELFFGEGSRLTVL.

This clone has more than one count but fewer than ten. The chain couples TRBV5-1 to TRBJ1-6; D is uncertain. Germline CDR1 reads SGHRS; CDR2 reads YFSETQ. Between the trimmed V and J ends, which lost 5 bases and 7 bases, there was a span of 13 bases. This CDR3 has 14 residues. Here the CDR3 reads CASRAEIQNSPLHF. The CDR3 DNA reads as TGCGCCAGCAGGGCCGAAATACAGAATTCACCCCTCCACTTT.

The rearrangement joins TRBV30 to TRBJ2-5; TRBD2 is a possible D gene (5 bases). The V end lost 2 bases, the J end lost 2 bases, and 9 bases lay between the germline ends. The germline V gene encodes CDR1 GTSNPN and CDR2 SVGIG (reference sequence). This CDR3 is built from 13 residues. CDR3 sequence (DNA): TGTGCCTGGAGTCGAAGGGAGCAAGAGACCCAGTACTTC. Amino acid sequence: CAWSRREQETQYF.

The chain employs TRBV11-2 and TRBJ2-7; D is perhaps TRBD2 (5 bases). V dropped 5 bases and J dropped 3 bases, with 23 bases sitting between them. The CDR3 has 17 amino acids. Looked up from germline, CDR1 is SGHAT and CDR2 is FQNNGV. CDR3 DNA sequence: TGTGCCAGCAGCCGGGGTCGAGCGGCGAGACCAGTCTACGAGCAGTACTTC. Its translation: CASSRGRAARPVYEQYF.

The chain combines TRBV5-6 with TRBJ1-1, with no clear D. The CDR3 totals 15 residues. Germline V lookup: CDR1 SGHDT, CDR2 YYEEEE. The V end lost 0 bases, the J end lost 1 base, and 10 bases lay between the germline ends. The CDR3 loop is CASSLEFPRNTEAFF. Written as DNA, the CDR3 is TGTGCCAGCAGCTTGGAGTTCCCACGGAACACTGAAGCTTTCTTT.

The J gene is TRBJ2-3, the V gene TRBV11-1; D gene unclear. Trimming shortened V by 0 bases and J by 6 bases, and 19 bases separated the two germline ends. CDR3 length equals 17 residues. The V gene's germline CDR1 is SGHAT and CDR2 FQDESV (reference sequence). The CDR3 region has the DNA TGTGCCAGCAGCTTAGCTTGGACGCCCAAGACCGGGGATACGCAGTATTTT. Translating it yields CASSLAWTPKTGDTQYF.

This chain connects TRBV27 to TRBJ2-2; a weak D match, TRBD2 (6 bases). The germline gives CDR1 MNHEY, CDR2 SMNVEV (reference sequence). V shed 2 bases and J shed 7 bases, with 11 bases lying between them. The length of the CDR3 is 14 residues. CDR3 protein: CASSLGGPNGELFF. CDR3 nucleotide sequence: TGTGCCAGCAGTTTAGGAGGGCCGAACGGGGAGCTGTTTTTT.

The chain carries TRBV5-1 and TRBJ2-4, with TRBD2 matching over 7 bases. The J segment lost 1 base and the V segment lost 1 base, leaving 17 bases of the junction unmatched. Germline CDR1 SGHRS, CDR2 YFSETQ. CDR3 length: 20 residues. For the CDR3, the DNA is TGCGCCAGCAGCTTGTTAAAGGCGGGAGAGTTTGTATGGGCCAAAAACATTCAGTACTTC. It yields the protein CASSLLKAGEFVWAKNIQYF.

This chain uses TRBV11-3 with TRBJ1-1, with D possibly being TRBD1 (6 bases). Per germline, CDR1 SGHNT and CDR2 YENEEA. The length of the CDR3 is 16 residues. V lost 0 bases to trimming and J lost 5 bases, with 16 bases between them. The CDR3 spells CASSLEETGIHTEAFF. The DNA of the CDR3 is TGTGCCAGCAGCTTAGAGGAAACAGGGATTCATACTGAAGCTTTCTTT.

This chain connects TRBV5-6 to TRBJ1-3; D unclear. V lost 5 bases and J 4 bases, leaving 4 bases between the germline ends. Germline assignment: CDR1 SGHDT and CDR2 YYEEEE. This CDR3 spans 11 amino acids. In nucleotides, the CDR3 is TGTGCCAGCAGTCAAGGAAACACCATATATTTT. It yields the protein CASSQGNTIYF. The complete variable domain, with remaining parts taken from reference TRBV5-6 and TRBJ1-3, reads DAGVTQSPTHLIKTRGQQVTLRCSPKSGHDTVSWYQQALGQGPQFIFQYYEEEERQRGNFPDRFSGHQFPNYSSELNVNALLLGDSALYLCASSQGNTIYFGEGSWLTVV.

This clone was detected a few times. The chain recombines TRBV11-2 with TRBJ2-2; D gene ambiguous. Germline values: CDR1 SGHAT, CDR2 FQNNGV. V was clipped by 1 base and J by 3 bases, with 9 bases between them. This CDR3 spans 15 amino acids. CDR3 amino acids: CASSLAGFDTGELFF. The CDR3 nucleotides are TGTGCCAGCAGCTTAGCTGGGTTCGACACCGGGGAGCTGTTTTTT.

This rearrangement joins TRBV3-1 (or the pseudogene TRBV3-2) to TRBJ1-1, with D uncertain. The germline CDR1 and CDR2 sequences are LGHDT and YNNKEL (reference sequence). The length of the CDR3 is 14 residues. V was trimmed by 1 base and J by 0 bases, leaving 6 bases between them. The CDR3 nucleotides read TGTGCCAGCAGCCAAGCTCGAATGAACACTGAAGCTTTCTTT. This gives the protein CASSQARMNTEAFF.

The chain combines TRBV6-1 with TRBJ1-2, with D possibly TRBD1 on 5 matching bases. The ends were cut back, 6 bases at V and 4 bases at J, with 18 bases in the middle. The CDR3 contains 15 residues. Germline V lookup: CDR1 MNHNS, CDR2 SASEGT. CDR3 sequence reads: CASSVKYGTLYGYTF. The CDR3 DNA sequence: TGTGCCAGCAGCGTAAAATACGGGACGCTCTATGGCTACACCTTC.

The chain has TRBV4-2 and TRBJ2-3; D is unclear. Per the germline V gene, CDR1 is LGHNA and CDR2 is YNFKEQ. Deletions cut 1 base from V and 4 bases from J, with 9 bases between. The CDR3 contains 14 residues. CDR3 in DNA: TGTGCCAGCAGCCAAGGTGGGGTGGCAGATACGCAGTATTTT. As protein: CASSQGGVADTQYF.

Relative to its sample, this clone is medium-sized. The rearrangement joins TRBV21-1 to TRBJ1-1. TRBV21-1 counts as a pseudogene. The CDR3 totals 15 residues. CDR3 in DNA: TGTGCCAGCAGCAAAGTAGGGATAATGAACACTGAAGCTTTCTTT. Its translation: CASSKVGIMNTEAFF.

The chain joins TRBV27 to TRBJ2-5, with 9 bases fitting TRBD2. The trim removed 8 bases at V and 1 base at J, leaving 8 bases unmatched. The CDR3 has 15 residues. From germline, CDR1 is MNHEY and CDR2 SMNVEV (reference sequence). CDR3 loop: CASHGIAGAQETQYF. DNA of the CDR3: TGTGCCAGCCACGGGATAGCGGGAGCCCAAGAGACCCAGTACTTC.

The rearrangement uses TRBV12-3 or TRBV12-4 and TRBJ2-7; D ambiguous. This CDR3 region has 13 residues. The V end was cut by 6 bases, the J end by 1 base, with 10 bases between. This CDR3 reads CASRYDGSYEQYF. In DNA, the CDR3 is TGTGCCAGCAGGTACGACGGATCCTACGAGCAGTACTTC.

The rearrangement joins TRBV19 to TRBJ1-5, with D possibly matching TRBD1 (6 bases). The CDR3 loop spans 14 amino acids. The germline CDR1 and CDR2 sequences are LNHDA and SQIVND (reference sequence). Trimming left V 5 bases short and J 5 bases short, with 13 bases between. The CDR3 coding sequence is TGTGCCAGTAGTGTCAGACAGGCCGATCAGCCCCAGCATTTT. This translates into CASSVRQADQPQHF.

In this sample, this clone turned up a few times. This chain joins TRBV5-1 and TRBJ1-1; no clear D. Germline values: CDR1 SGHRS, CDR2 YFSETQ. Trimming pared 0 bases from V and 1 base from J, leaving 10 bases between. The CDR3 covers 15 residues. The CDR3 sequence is CASSLVGKWNTEAFF. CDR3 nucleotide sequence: TGCGCCAGCAGCTTGGTCGGGAAGTGGAACACTGAAGCTTTCTTT.

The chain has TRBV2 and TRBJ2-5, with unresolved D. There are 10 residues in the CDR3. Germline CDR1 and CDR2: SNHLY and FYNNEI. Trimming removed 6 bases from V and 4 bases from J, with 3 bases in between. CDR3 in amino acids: CASSRETQYF. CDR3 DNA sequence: TGTGCCAGCAGCCGAGAGACCCAGTACTTC.

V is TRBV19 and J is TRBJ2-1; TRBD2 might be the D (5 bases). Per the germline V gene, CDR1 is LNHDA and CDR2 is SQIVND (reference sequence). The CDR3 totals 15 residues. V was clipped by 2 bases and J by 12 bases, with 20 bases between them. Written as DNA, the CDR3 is TGTGCCAGTAGTATAAATCTGTCGGGGTCCCGGGGGCAGTTCTTC. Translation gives CASSINLSGSRGQFF.

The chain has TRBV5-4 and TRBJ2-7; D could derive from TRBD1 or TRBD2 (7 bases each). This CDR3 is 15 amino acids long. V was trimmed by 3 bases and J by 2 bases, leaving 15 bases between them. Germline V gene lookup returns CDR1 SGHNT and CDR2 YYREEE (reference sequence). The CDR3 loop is CASSWGGGTTYEQYF. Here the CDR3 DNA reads TGTGCCAGCAGCTGGGGAGGGGGCACAACCTACGAGCAGTACTTC.